Below are 10 T cell receptor beta chains sequenced from a single sample in a study of Tregs in tolerant kidney transplant recipients. Repertoires were generated with immunoSEQ multiplex PCR, while TCRdb's copy carries only in-frame clones and drops some. The profile shows about 240,000 clones, 84% of them singletons. What was sequenced was CD4+ T cells from blood. The origin of the receptors is a human donor in good health.

The chain is built from TRBV2 and TRBJ1-5; D call uncertain. Trimming cost V 4 bases and J 1 base, with 5 bases left between them. The CDR3 runs to 13 residues. Germline CDR1 SNHLY, CDR2 FYNNEI. The CDR3 loop reads CASSAESNQPQHF. In DNA, the CDR3 is TGTGCCAGCAGTGCTGAGAGCAATCAGCCCCAGCATTTT.

This clone has only one observation. The genes are TRBV9 and TRBJ2-7, with TRBD2 matching 8 bases. The CDR3 runs 15 residues. Unmatched junction bases numbered 11, after V lost 4 bases and J lost 5 bases. Germline assignment: CDR1 SGDLS and CDR2 YYNGEE. This CDR3 is CASSFRAGVQDEQYF. CDR3 sequence (DNA): TGTGCCAGCAGCTTTAGAGCGGGAGTACAGGACGAGCAGTACTTC.

This sequence joins TRBV2 and TRBJ2-7; 9 bases line up with TRBD1. Germline V gene data show CDR1 as SNHLY and CDR2 as FYNNEI. The CDR3 totals 15 residues. V lost 5 bases and J lost 5; bases outside the gene matches: 10. CDR3 in DNA: TGTGCCAGCAGTAAAAACAGGGGGCTAATCCACGAGCAGTACTTC. It translates to CASSKNRGLIHEQYF.

This chain joins TRBV6-6 and TRBJ2-3; TRBD1 agrees at 7 bases. V gave up 5 bases and J gave up 2 bases; unmatched junction bases: 7. Germline V CDR1 and CDR2: MNHNY, SVGAGI (reference sequence). The CDR3 length is 15 residues. As DNA, the CDR3 is TGTGCCAGCAGTCCCAGACAGGGTCCCACAGATACGCAGTATTTT. It translates to CASSPRQGPTDTQYF.

The chain has TRBV27 and TRBJ2-4; TRBD1 aligns across 10 bases. The CDR3 sequence is 15 residues long. Germline CDR1 is MNHEY and CDR2 is SMNVEV (reference sequence). The trim removed 1 base at V and 5 bases at J, leaving 2 bases unmatched. The CDR3, as DNA: TGTGCCAGCAGTTTATTTGGGACAGGGGAAAACATTCAGTACTTC. It specifies CASSLFGTGENIQYF.

The chain couples TRBV6-5 to TRBJ2-1; D is possibly TRBD2 (6 bases). This CDR3 region has 14 residues. V was trimmed by 4 bases and J by 3 bases, leaving 10 bases between them. Looked up from germline, CDR1 is MNHEY and CDR2 is SVGAGI. CDR3 coding DNA: TGTGCCAGCAGTTCTGGGACTTACTACAATGAGCAGTTCTTC. Protein sequence: CASSSGTYYNEQFF.

The V and J genes are TRBV6-5 and TRBJ2-1; TRBD1 is a possible D gene (6 bases). V was cut by 2 bases and J by 5 bases, with 13 bases left in between. Germline values: CDR1 MNHEY, CDR2 SVGAGI. This CDR3 is built from 15 residues. This CDR3 reads CASSYDRSQNNEQFF. The DNA for the CDR3 is TGTGCCAGCAGTTACGACAGGAGTCAAAACAATGAGCAGTTCTTC.

The V gene is TRBV4-1, the J gene TRBJ2-7, with no clear D. Germline lookup yields CDR1 MGHRA and CDR2 YSYEKL. V was shortened by 3 bases and J by 3 bases, with 9 bases between the two germline ends. The CDR3 consists of 13 residues. The CDR3 nucleotides read TGCGCCAGCAGCCACGCAGGAAACTACGAGCAGTACTTC. Its protein product is CASSHAGNYEQYF.

V gene TRBV5-4 combines with J gene TRBJ2-2, with 16 nucleotides matching TRBD2. V lost 3 bases and J lost 7; bases outside the gene matches: 15. The CDR3 loop spans 20 amino acids. Germline V CDR1 and CDR2: SGHNT, YYREEE (reference sequence). CDR3 bases: TGTGCCAGCAGCTCCCCCCTCGGGACTAGCGGGAGGGCGGGTAGCGGGGAGCTGTTTTTT. It is translated as CASSSPLGTSGRAGSGELFF.

The chain employs TRBV6-1 and TRBJ2-2; TRBD2 matches 10 bases. Germline lookup yields CDR1 MNHNS and CDR2 SASEGT. This CDR3 spans 17 amino acids. V shed 1 base and J 7 bases; nucleotides not matched to a gene: 9. CDR3 in amino acids: CASSEVASGRGGGELFF. Here the CDR3 DNA reads TGTGCCAGCAGTGAAGTGGCTAGCGGGAGAGGGGGCGGGGAGCTGTTTTTT.